The 2 T cell receptor beta chains in this list originate from one sample, sequenced in a study of cytomegalovirus exposure and HLA in healthy donors. Vbeta (60) and Jbeta (13) primers were used in the PCR. The assay was immunoSEQ multiplex PCR, and TCRdb's table has in-frame clones only and misses some. The profile covers 150,000 to 200,000 clones, with around 82% appearing a single time and more than 1.5% taken by the ten largest. The sample taken for sequencing was PBMCs. The source is a man younger than 30 in good health and CMV-seronegative.

The rearrangement uses TRBV5-1 and TRBJ1-1; D might be TRBD1 (6 bases). This CDR3 comprises 15 residues. V gave up 4 bases and J gave up 1 base, with 14 bases separating them. Germline V gene sequence: CDR1 SGHRS, CDR2 YFSETQ. The chain's CDR3 is CASSPVTGWNTEAFF. The CDR3 DNA reads as TGCGCCAGCAGCCCGGTGACAGGTTGGAACACTGAAGCTTTCTTT.

The V gene is TRBV29-1, the J gene TRBJ2-5; D is ambiguous. Trimming took off 3 bases at V and 5 bases at J, with 10 bases between the two ends. Germline V CDR1 and CDR2: SQVTM, ANQGSEA. This CDR3 region has 12 residues. CDR3 in amino acids: CSVDPLGETQYF. DNA for the CDR3: TGCAGCGTTGACCCCCTCGGGGAGACCCAGTACTTC.